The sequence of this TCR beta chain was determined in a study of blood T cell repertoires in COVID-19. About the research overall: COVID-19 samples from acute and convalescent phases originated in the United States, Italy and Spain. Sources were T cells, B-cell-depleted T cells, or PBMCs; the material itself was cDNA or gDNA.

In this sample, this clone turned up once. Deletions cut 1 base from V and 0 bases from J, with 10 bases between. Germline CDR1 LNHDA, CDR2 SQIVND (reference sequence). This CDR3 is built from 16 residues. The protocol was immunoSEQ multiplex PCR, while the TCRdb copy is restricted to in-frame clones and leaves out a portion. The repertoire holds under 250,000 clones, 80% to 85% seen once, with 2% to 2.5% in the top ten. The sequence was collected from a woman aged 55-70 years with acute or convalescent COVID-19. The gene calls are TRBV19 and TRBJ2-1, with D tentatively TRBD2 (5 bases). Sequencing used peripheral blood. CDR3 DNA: TGTGCCAGTAGTATAGGACGAGGGAGCTCCTACAATGAGCAGTTCTTC. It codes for CASSIGRGSSYNEQFF.